This T cell receptor (beta chain) was documented in a study of T cells in Graves' hyperthyroidism and ophthalmopathy. Amplification yielded TCR beta CDR3 regions, with RNA transcripts as the source. The HTBI primer set drove a first-round RT-PCR of the TCR CDR3. TCRdb recomputed calls from the multiplex PCR reads with MiXCR, one row per CDR3 protein. This table holds some 560,000 distinct CDR3 sequences, around 15% found once. Patients were excluded for uncontrolled infection, other autoimmune disease, pregnancy or lactation. This clonotype was recorded many times. Its target is not known. Overall study findings and caveats: A model using 13 V-J features told ophthalmopathy apart from stable hyperthyroidism. Ophthalmopathy was model-predicted a median roughly 6.2 months pre-onset.

Trimming stripped 2 bases from V and 3 bases from J, with 8 bases between. Per germline, CDR1 SGHAT and CDR2 FQDESV (reference sequence). The CDR3 length is 14 residues. The rearrangement links TRBV11-1 to TRBJ1-5; D is unclear. The receptor's source is a woman between 40 and 55 years old with Graves' hyperthyroidism. The sequencing sample was made of blood. CDR3 loop: CASSLLLINQPQHF. DNA for the CDR3: TGTGCCAGCAGCTTATTACTGATCAATCAGCCCCAGCATTTT.